Shown below are 9 T cell receptor beta chains from a single sample sequenced in a study of blood T cell repertoires in COVID-19. Method: immunoSEQ multiplex PCR; TCRdb's copy keeps in-frame clones and lacks some. The data show fewer than 110,000 clones, with approximately 80% seen just once and around 11% held by the top ten. The sequenced sample was peripheral blood. The receptors here all came from a human donor in a cohort sampled during active COVID-19.

Regarding this clone: The sample contains more than one DNA sequence encoding this CDR3. This chain joins TRBV5-1 and TRBJ2-3, with 8 bases matching TRBD2. The junction had 6 bases not matched to a gene; V was cut back by 5 bases and J by 4 bases. The germline CDR1 and CDR2 sequences are SGHRS and YFSETQ. The length of the CDR3 is 14 residues. As DNA, the CDR3 is TGCGCCAGCAGTCCGAGCGGGGGTTCAGATACGCAGTATTTT. Amino acids: CASSPSGGSDTQYF.

The chain links TRBV4-3 to TRBJ1-1; D is undetermined. Trimming removed 0 bases from V and 0 bases from J, with 11 bases in between. CDR1 and CDR2 from the germline V gene are LGHNA and YSLEER. The CDR3 is 16 amino acids. The CDR3 reads CASSQDRNIMNTEAFF. The CDR3 nucleotides are TGCGCCAGCAGCCAAGACAGGAACATCATGAACACTGAAGCTTTCTTT.

The chain couples TRBV5-1 to TRBJ1-1, with 10 bases aligning to TRBD1. The CDR3 is 16 residues long. The junction had 9 bases not matched to a gene; V was cut back by 4 bases and J by 3 bases. Germline V gives CDR1 SGHRS, CDR2 YFSETQ. This CDR3 is CASSPNAGQGDTEAFF. The CDR3, as DNA: TGCGCCAGCAGCCCAAACGCAGGACAGGGGGACACTGAAGCTTTCTTT. The entire variable domain, with the rest obtained from reference TRBV5-1 and TRBJ1-1, is as follows: KAGVTQTPRYLIKTRGQQVTLSCSPISGHRSVSWYQQTPGQGLQFLFEYFSETQRNKGNFPGRFSGRQFSNSRSEMNVSTLELGDSALYLCASSPNAGQGDTEAFFGQGTRLTVV.

The V call is TRBV3-1 (or the pseudogene TRBV3-2), the J call TRBJ2-3; 9 bases match TRBD2. V lost 0 bases, J lost 8 bases, and 15 bases stayed unmatched. The CDR3 totals 18 residues. Germline V gene data show CDR1 as LGHDT and CDR2 as YNNKEL (reference sequence). The CDR3 DNA is TGTGCCAGCAGCCAAGATAGTGAGCGGGGGGCGAGACAGGGTACGCAGTATTTT. Protein sequence: CASSQDSERGARQGTQYF.

This clone was recorded once. The rearrangement uses TRBV10-3 and TRBJ1-4; the D gene is possibly TRBD1 (6 bases). This CDR3 contains 15 residues. Germline V gene data show CDR1 as ENHRY and CDR2 as SYGVKD. The V end was cut by 8 bases, the J end by 7 bases, with 20 bases between. As DNA, the CDR3 is TGTGCCATCGCCCCGGGGGGCAGCGGGGGTGAAAAACTGTTTTTT. Translation: CAIAPGGSGGEKLFF.

The gene calls are TRBV19 and TRBJ1-1, with a possible D match to TRBD1 (6 bases). CDR1 is LNHDA and CDR2 is SQIVND in the germline V gene (reference sequence). CDR3 length: 13 residues. V was clipped by 7 bases and J by 3 bases, with 12 bases between them. The CDR3 DNA is TGTGCCAGTACCATGGGGGGGCACACTGAAGCTTTCTTT. Translating it yields CASTMGGHTEAFF.

V is TRBV19 and J is TRBJ1-4; perhaps TRBD1 as D (5 bases). Germline V gene data show CDR1 as LNHDA and CDR2 as SQIVND (reference sequence). CDR3 size: 13 residues. Trimming shortened V by 7 bases and J by 8 bases, and 14 bases separated the two germline ends. CDR3: CASMRQGGEKLFF. CDR3 in DNA: TGTGCCAGTATGAGGCAGGGCGGAGAAAAACTGTTTTTT.

This clone was picked up one time. The chain recombines TRBV6-5 with TRBJ2-5; tentative D call: TRBD2 (6 bases). V was trimmed by 6 bases and J by 5 bases, leaving 7 bases between them. The CDR3 contains 11 residues. The germline V gene encodes CDR1 MNHEY and CDR2 SVGAGI. The CDR3, as DNA: TGTGCCAGCAGGGACTACGAGACCCAGTACTTC. Its protein product is CASRDYETQYF.

Here the CDR3 DNA reads TGCGCCAGCAGCGCACTAGCGGGGGGGGCGGATGAGCAGTTCTTC. Protein product: CASSALAGGADEQFF. The chain employs TRBV5-1 and TRBJ2-1; 13 bases map to TRBD2. From germline, CDR1 is SGHRS and CDR2 YFSETQ. This CDR3 has 15 residues. J gave up 8 bases and V 4 bases, and 6 bases lay outside the gene matches.